These 30 T cell receptor beta chains originate from one sample sequenced in a study of blood T cell repertoires in COVID-19. Here immunoSEQ multiplex PCR was the method, and the copy in TCRdb shows in-frame clones only, minus some. The table lists 200,000 to 250,000 clones, 75% to 90% of them singletons. The sample taken for sequencing was PBMCs or T cells enriched from blood (not recorded which). Every receptor here comes from a man aged 40-50 years who had recovered from COVID-19.

The chain uses TRBV5-1 and TRBJ1-1; D uncertain. The CDR3 contains 13 residues. The germline V and J ends were trimmed by 4 bases and 8 bases, with 15 bases remaining between them. Germline V lookup: CDR1 SGHRS, CDR2 YFSETQ. CDR3 in DNA: TGCGCCAGCAGCCACACAGCAATCACCGAAGCTTTCTTT. Translation gives CASSHTAITEAFF.

Only one count was recorded for this clone. The chain has TRBV27 and TRBJ1-6; tentative D call: TRBD1 (6 bases). The ends were cut back, 1 base at V and 7 bases at J, with 8 bases in the middle. The germline CDR1 and CDR2 sequences are MNHEY and SMNVEV (reference sequence). The length of the CDR3 is 14 residues. CDR3 nucleotides: TGTGCCAGCAGTTTATGGGACACCAATTCACCCCTCCACTTT. Amino acid sequence: CASSLWDTNSPLHF.

This chain joins TRBV5-4 and TRBJ1-2; D might be TRBD1 (5 bases). Trimming took 6 bases from V and 4 from J, leaving 16 bases between them. Germline values: CDR1 SGHNT, CDR2 YYREEE (reference sequence). The CDR3 length is 14 residues. The CDR3 bases are TGTGCCAGCATCCCCGGGGGGGTCGGCTATGGCTACACCTTC. Residues: CASIPGGVGYGYTF.

The chain recombines TRBV19 with TRBJ2-2, with 7 bases that match TRBD1. The ends lost 11 bases at V and 1 base at J; junction bases unmatched: 13. This CDR3 spans 16 amino acids. The germline V gene has CDR1 LNHDA and CDR2 SQIVND (reference sequence). CDR3 amino acids: CASLKVRTGNTGELFF. The CDR3 region has the DNA TGTGCCTCACTAAAGGTCAGGACAGGGAACACCGGGGAGCTGTTTTTT.

The chain links TRBV11-2 to TRBJ2-5, with D perhaps matching TRBD2 (6 bases). CDR3 length: 13 residues. Deletions cut 4 bases from V and 4 bases from J, with 10 bases between. The V gene's germline CDR1 is SGHAT and CDR2 FQNNGV. The CDR3 nucleotides are TGTGCCAGCAGCTCAGGACTACGAGAGACCCAGTACTTC. Translation: CASSSGLRETQYF.

This clone appeared a few times. V usage is TRBV7-2 and J usage is TRBJ1-2; D uncertain. CDR3 length: 16 amino acids. Germline V lookup: CDR1 SGHTA, CDR2 FQGNSA. The V gene lost 1 base and the J gene lost 4 bases, with 16 bases spanning the gap. The CDR3 region is CASSLGAPGSPYGYTF. Here the CDR3 DNA reads TGTGCCAGCAGCTTAGGGGCTCCCGGCAGCCCCTATGGCTACACCTTC. Full variable domain (missing parts from reference TRBV7-2 and TRBJ1-2): GAGVSQSPSNKVTEKGKDVELRCDPISGHTALYWYRQSLGQGLEFLIYFQGNSAPDKSGLPSDRFSAERTGGSVSTLTIQRTQQEDSAVYLCASSLGAPGSPYGYTFGSGTRLTVV.

The chain is built from TRBV11-1 and TRBJ2-3; 7 bases match TRBD2. CDR3 length: 13 residues. Germline CDR1 reads SGHAT; CDR2 reads FQDESV (reference sequence). Trimming cost V 4 bases and J 4 bases; bases outside gene matches: 2. The CDR3 protein is CASSSRGADTQYF. The CDR3 DNA reads as TGTGCCAGCAGCTCCCGGGGGGCAGATACGCAGTATTTT.

The genes are TRBV4-2 and TRBJ2-3, with a possible D match to TRBD2 (6 bases). The CDR3 totals 13 residues. The germline V gene has CDR1 LGHNA and CDR2 YNFKEQ. Deletions cut 4 bases from V and 3 bases from J, with 8 bases between. CDR3 region: CASSRDLTDTQYF. The DNA of the CDR3 is TGTGCCAGCAGCCGGGACTTAACAGATACGCAGTATTTT.

This rearrangement joins TRBV7-3 to TRBJ2-1; 7 bases match TRBD2. CDR1 is SGHTA and CDR2 is FQGTGA in the germline V gene. The CDR3 contains 14 residues. V was pared by 7 bases and J by 0 bases, with 3 bases of the junction left unmatched. CDR3 sequence reads: CASTASGSYNEQFF. The DNA for the CDR3 is TGTGCCAGCACAGCTAGCGGCTCCTACAATGAGCAGTTCTTC.

The CDR3 DNA reads as TGTGCTAGTGGTTTGGGGACAGGTCGCCGGACTGAAGCTTTCTTT. Amino acid sequence: CASGLGTGRRTEAFF. The rearrangement uses TRBV12-5 and TRBJ1-1; 7 nucleotides agree with TRBD1. The length of the CDR3 is 15 residues. Germline V gene sequence: CDR1 LGHNT, CDR2 FRNRAP. The V gene end was trimmed by 1 base and the J gene end by 5 bases; junction bases not matched to a gene: 7. The complete variable domain, with remaining parts taken from reference TRBV12-5 and TRBJ1-1, reads DARVTQTPRHKVTEMGQEVTMRCQPILGHNTVFWYRQTMMQGLELLAYFRNRAPLDDSGMPKDRFSAEMPDATLATLKIQPSEPRDSAVYFCASGLGTGRRTEAFFGQGTRLTVV.

The J gene is TRBJ2-5, the V gene TRBV14, with 7 bases matching TRBD2. Germline V gene lookup returns CDR1 SGHDN and CDR2 FVKESK. The J segment lost 4 bases and the V segment lost 6 bases, leaving 11 bases of the junction unmatched. This CDR3 has 15 residues. The CDR3 DNA reads TGTGCCAGCAGTCTGATGGCGGGAGAGCGAGAGACCCAGTACTTC. Residues: CASSLMAGERETQYF.

The V and J genes are TRBV12-5 and TRBJ2-1; TRBD2 might be the D (6 bases). V shed 7 bases and J shed 2 bases, with 24 bases lying between them. Germline-derived CDR1 and CDR2 are LGHNT and FRNRAP. The CDR3 is 18 amino acids. The CDR3 nucleotides read TGTGCTAGTGTCTCCGGGACTCAGCTTGCGTTGGCCTACAATGAGCAGTTCTTC. It is translated as CASVSGTQLALAYNEQFF.

The rearrangement uses TRBV5-6 and TRBJ2-7; D gene ambiguous. V lost 4 bases to trimming and J lost 6 bases, with 11 bases between them. The CDR3 covers 12 residues. Germline CDR1 is SGHDT and CDR2 is YYEEEE. CDR3 nucleotides: TGTGCCAGCAGCGACTCGGTGGGCGAGCAGTACTTC. It yields the protein CASSDSVGEQYF.

The chain uses TRBV5-4 and TRBJ2-1; 11 bases fit TRBD1. Per the germline V gene, CDR1 is SGHNT and CDR2 is YYREEE (reference sequence). The CDR3 is made up of 16 amino acids. The J segment lost 7 bases and the V segment lost 5 bases, leaving 11 bases of the junction unmatched. The CDR3 DNA is TGTGCCAGCAGTCCGGGACAGGGGGTGGGAGGTAATGAGCAGTTCTTC. Protein product: CASSPGQGVGGNEQFF. The whole variable domain, remainder taken from reference TRBV5-4 and TRBJ2-1, is ETGVTQSPTHLIKTRGQQVTLRCSSQSGHNTVSWYQQALGQGPQFIFQYYREEENGRGNFPPRFSGLQFPNYSSELNVNALELDDSALYLCASSPGQGVGGNEQFFGPGTRLTVL.

V usage is TRBV2 and J usage is TRBJ2-2; the match to TRBD1 covers 10 bases. J was trimmed by 4 bases and V by 7 bases; bases with no gene match: 6. This CDR3 has 15 amino acids. Germline V CDR1 and CDR2: SNHLY, FYNNEI. CDR3 protein: CASTRDRGFTGELFF. In DNA form, the CDR3 reads TGTGCCAGCACCAGGGACAGGGGATTCACCGGGGAGCTGTTTTTT. Based on the CDR3 plus reference TRBV2 and TRBJ2-2, the full variable domain is EPEVTQTPSHQVTQMGQEVILRCVPISNHLYFYWYRQILGQKVEFLVSFYNNEISEKSEIFDDQFSVERPDGSNFTLKIRSTKLEDSAMYFCASTRDRGFTGELFFGEGSRLTVL.

This sequence joins TRBV9 and TRBJ2-7, with 10 bases matching TRBD1. V lost 3 bases, J lost 2 bases, and 5 bases stayed unmatched. The CDR3 loop spans 15 amino acids. Germline assignment: CDR1 SGDLS and CDR2 YYNGEE. The CDR3 is CASSARDRGTYEQYF. Written as DNA, the CDR3 is TGTGCCAGCAGCGCCCGGGACAGGGGTACCTACGAGCAGTACTTC.

This chain connects TRBV2 to TRBJ1-6; 7 bases map to TRBD1. Trimming took 6 bases from V and 12 from J; bases not matched to a gene: 5. This CDR3 is built from 12 residues. CDR1 and CDR2 (germline): SNHLY, FYNNEI. CDR3 sequence reads: CASSRDSQPLHF. The CDR3 nucleotides read TGTGCCAGCAGCAGGGACAGCCAACCCCTCCACTTT.

This chain connects TRBV5-1 to TRBJ2-7; 9 bases map to TRBD2. This CDR3 region has 15 residues. Germline CDR1 SGHRS, CDR2 YFSETQ. V shed 4 bases, J shed 0 bases, and the junction held 5 bases outside the gene matches. The CDR3 DNA is TGCGCCAGCAGCCCCAGCGGGGGGCTCTCCTACGAGCAGTACTTC. Encoded protein: CASSPSGGLSYEQYF.

The chain is built from TRBV27 and TRBJ1-2; 10 nucleotides align to TRBD1. The CDR3 has 14 residues. Germline loops: CDR1 MNHEY, CDR2 SMNVEV (reference sequence). V gave up 5 bases and J gave up 6 bases; unmatched junction bases: 6. For the CDR3, the DNA is TGTGCCAGCAGTCTCGTCGGACAGGGGGATGGCTACACCTTC. It codes for CASSLVGQGDGYTF.

The chain uses TRBV7-3 and TRBJ1-6, with TRBD1 matching 9 bases. V shed 2 bases, J shed 5 bases, and the junction held 4 bases outside the gene matches. The CDR3 consists of 16 residues. Germline CDR1 reads SGHTA; CDR2 reads FQGTGA. CDR3 sequence (DNA): TGTGCCAGCAGCTTACCCCGGACAGGGGATAATTCACCCCTCCACTTT. Translated, it gives CASSLPRTGDNSPLHF.

The rearrangement joins TRBV4-2 to TRBJ1-1; D possibly corresponds to TRBD1 (5 bases). V lost 5 bases, J lost 2 bases, and 9 bases lay in between. CDR3 size: 13 residues. Per germline, CDR1 LGHNA and CDR2 YNFKEQ. CDR3 sequence (DNA): TGTGCCAGCAGCGACACAGGAAACACTGAAGCTTTCTTT. This gives the protein CASSDTGNTEAFF.

The chain links TRBV5-1 to TRBJ1-2; 11 nucleotides agree with TRBD1. Looked up from germline, CDR1 is SGHRS and CDR2 is YFSETQ. This CDR3 has 14 amino acids. The trim removed 2 bases at V and 8 bases at J, leaving 5 bases unmatched. CDR3 nucleotides: TGCGCCAGCAGCTTCGGACAGGGGGCAGGCGGCTACACCTTC. Translation: CASSFGQGAGGYTF. The whole variable domain, remainder taken from reference TRBV5-1 and TRBJ1-2, is KAGVTQTPRYLIKTRGQQVTLSCSPISGHRSVSWYQQTPGQGLQFLFEYFSETQRNKGNFPGRFSGRQFSNSRSEMNVSTLELGDSALYLCASSFGQGAGGYTFGSGTRLTVV.

The chain is built from TRBV24-1 and TRBJ1-1, with unresolved D. This CDR3 spans 13 amino acids. Germline CDR1 is KGHDR and CDR2 is SFDVKD. Trimming cost V 2 bases and J 7 bases, with 10 bases left between them. The CDR3 DNA reads TGTGCCACCAGTGATTCCTCGGAGTATGAAGCTTTCTTT. It codes for CATSDSSEYEAFF.

The chain joins TRBV5-1 to TRBJ1-5; the D is unclear. V lost 0 bases and J 4 bases, leaving 11 bases between the germline ends. Per germline, CDR1 SGHRS and CDR2 YFSETQ. The CDR3 contains 15 residues. CDR3 nucleotide sequence: TGCGCCAGCAGCTTGGGGAGCCTCCCGAATCAGCCCCAGCATTTT. Translated: CASSLGSLPNQPQHF.

The V gene is TRBV24-1, the J gene TRBJ2-3; 9 nucleotides agree with TRBD2. Germline CDR1 reads KGHDR; CDR2 reads SFDVKD. The CDR3 contains 15 residues. The V gene end was trimmed by 2 bases and the J gene end by 6 bases; junction bases not matched to a gene: 5. The DNA of the CDR3 is TGTGCCACCAGTGATTCTAGCGGGGTCCGGGATACGCAGTATTTT. It is translated as CATSDSSGVRDTQYF.

The J gene is TRBJ2-1, the V gene TRBV14; 14 nucleotides match TRBD2. Looked up from germline, CDR1 is SGHDN and CDR2 is FVKESK. The length of the CDR3 is 18 residues. J lost 0 bases, V lost 6 bases, and 7 bases had no gene match. The CDR3 DNA sequence: TGTGCCAGCAGACCCGGACTAGCGGGGGGTGGCTCCTACAATGAGCAGTTCTTC. Its protein product is CASRPGLAGGGSYNEQFF.

V gene TRBV27 combines with J gene TRBJ2-7; perhaps TRBD1 as D (5 bases). Trimming took 2 bases from V and 6 from J, leaving 14 bases between them. Germline V gives CDR1 MNHEY, CDR2 SMNVEV (reference sequence). This CDR3 comprises 14 residues. The chain's CDR3 is CASSLGQGSSEQYF. The CDR3 DNA sequence: TGTGCCAGCAGTTTAGGGCAGGGTTCGAGCGAGCAGTACTTC.

This clone came up once. The V call is TRBV5-6, the J call TRBJ2-2, with D unclear. This CDR3 has 15 amino acids. Looked up from germline, CDR1 is SGHDT and CDR2 is YYEEEE. V lost 5 bases and J lost 4, with 15 bases in between. CDR3 protein: CASRSLQLTTGELFF. In nucleotides, the CDR3 is TGTGCCAGCAGGAGCCTTCAACTTACCACCGGGGAGCTGTTTTTT.

This clone came up once. This rearrangement joins TRBV5-1 to TRBJ1-2; the D is unclear. The V end was cut by 4 bases, the J end by 4 bases, with 14 bases between. The CDR3 length is 14 residues. Germline assignment: CDR1 SGHRS and CDR2 YFSETQ. The CDR3 region is CASSQIGFGYGYTF. CDR3 bases: TGCGCCAGCAGCCAGATCGGGTTTGGCTATGGCTACACCTTC.

The sample holds a few counts of this clone. V gene TRBV19 combines with J gene TRBJ1-1; D is undetermined. The germline V and J ends were trimmed by 5 bases and 5 bases, with 12 bases remaining between them. Per germline, CDR1 LNHDA and CDR2 SQIVND (reference sequence). The CDR3 contains 13 residues. CDR3 region: CASSFFRSTEAFF. The CDR3 nucleotides read TGTGCCAGTAGTTTCTTCCGTAGTACTGAAGCTTTCTTT.